This TCR beta chain was obtained from a study of Ad26.COV2.S vaccination and SARS-CoV-2 variants. In the study overall: Participant was drawn from the COV1001 Ad26.COV2.S trial arm. Study results and limitations: Vaccine recipients and placebo recipients showed similar non-spike TCR breadth.

Sequencing was performed with immunoSEQ multiplex PCR; in TCRdb, only in-frame clones are kept and a portion is missing. The sample lists fewer than 400,000 clones, around four fifths occurring once. To note about this clone: Its antigen is as yet unknown.

There are 14 residues in the CDR3. Germline CDR1 and CDR2: KGHSH and LQKENI. V lost 7 bases, J lost 1 base, and 12 bases lay in between. Treatment indicated: some 19 received Ad26.COV2.S at low or high dose, single or two shots; several received placebo; per-sample allocation not given. Day 63 after the first vaccine or placebo injection was the time point for sampling. The specimen comprised peripheral blood, sampled in a trial of Ad26.COV2.S vaccine versus placebo. This clonotype originated in a person aged 18 to 59 who received the Ad26.COV2.S COVID-19 vaccine or a placebo. This sequence joins TRBV18 and TRBJ2-3; D gene uncertain. The CDR3 reads CASFIGGGTDTQYF. Here the CDR3 DNA reads TGTGCCAGCTTCATCGGCGGCGGCACAGATACGCAGTATTTT.